This TCR beta chain was sequenced in a study of cytomegalovirus exposure and HLA in healthy donors (dated by TCRdb to 2017 to 2019). About the study as a whole: An earlier analysis of around 600 of the donors reported 250 to 300 Gb of sequence data and 120 million or so unique TCR beta sequences from about 179 million T cells. Both class I and class II loci were covered by HLA typing, at four-digit resolution. The T cell repertoires of some 670 subjects were profiled by immunosequencing and related to cytomegalovirus serostatus. Every discovery cohort repertoire had been produced on one sequencing platform. The aim of the study was to test whether cataloging public T cell receptors could identify signatures of past pathogen exposure. Roughly 5 DR-DQ haplotypes were handled as single units for association and clustering because linkage in the cohort was strong. Among 350 to 400 genotyped donors of the cohort, an average of approximately 230,000 unique TCR beta nucleotide sequences were sequenced per donor, roughly 20% of them non-productive. Alongside the repertoire data, information on donor age, sex, ethnicity and CMV serostatus was compiled. Along with the approximately 700-subject first cohort, a separate validation cohort of over 90 different subjects was used. Typing coverage varied by locus: roughly 629-630 donors for A, B, C, DRB1 and DQB1; approximately 500 for DQA1; 606 for DPA1; around 490 for DPB1. An earlier analysis of roughly 580 of the donors used high-throughput TCR beta sequencing to judge whether each TCR beta V gene segment behaved as functional or pseudogenic. An early release that covered about 640 HLA-typed donors contained approximately 290 gigabases of sequencing data and tens of millions of unique TCR sequences. The later analysis used no new phenotypic data to find candidate immune exposures, relying instead on TCR beta sequences and their occurrence across donors. Of the 350 to 450 genotyped donors, roughly 76% were placed in the genetic ancestry cluster associated with self-reported Caucasian donors. In a later analysis, previously published TCR beta repertoires from 670 or so donors were re-analyzed and high-resolution HLA genotyping was added so that TCR occurrence patterns could be studied. To predict cytomegalovirus infection status, the study brought together high-throughput TCR immunosequencing, statistical association of individual TCRs with disease status, and machine learning. A later genetic analysis used genome-wide SNP genotypes for about 65% of the 666 donors, treating that subset as a discovery cohort. What the authors observed across the whole study: Linkage disequilibrium might explain the correlated functional status among segregating V segments, but an unknown experimental factor could not be excluded. Some IMGT-functional V segments, including TRBV6-2 and TRBV6-3, could not be told apart with the 87-base-pair reads, so those segments were excluded. When HLA alleles, especially DR and DQ, strongly co-occurred, TCR associations were difficult to assign to individual alleles. In a later genetic analysis, a missense DCLRE1C variant was associated with V-gene and J-gene trimming of TCR beta chains, and the association was replicated in an independent cohort. According to the authors, the approach could potentially be generalized to other disease states and immunological phenotypes. A further reported finding was that TCR beta sequences accurately predicted the HLA-A and HLA-B alleles for most subjects in the first cohort. Most CMV-associated TCR beta chains appeared to be HLA-restricted in a later analysis, and the HLA associations seemed to be driven largely by CMV exposure. Specific HLA alleles were associated with 15,000 to 20,000 TCR beta sequences at a false discovery rate of 0.05 in a later analysis. Because counts were too low, about 15 rarely observed V segments, including chromosome 9 orphons, were left out of the earlier analysis of a few hundred of the donors. In vitro tests confirmed that a few of the cytomegalovirus-associated TCR beta chains recognize cytomegalovirus antigens. Because HLA typing was missing for some donors at each locus, association tests included only the typed subset. In a later analysis, TCR association rates were found to vary across HLA loci, with the most associated TCRs seen for DRB1 alleles and the fewest for HLA-C alleles. The only immune exposure information available for the cohort was CMV serostatus. In an earlier analysis of more than 500 of the donors, most TCR beta V segments appeared in productive rearrangements about 87% or about 30% of the time, broadly matching IMGT annotations. The study gave a list of 150 to 200 TCR beta chains associated with cytomegalovirus. In both the original and validation cohorts, the classifier was reported to diagnose cytomegalovirus status with high specificity and sensitivity. Presence/absence analyses assumed roughly uniform sequencing depth across donors, an assumption that may not hold. A later analysis reported that several top co-occurrence clusters appeared linked to parvovirus B19, influenza, CMV and Epstein-Barr virus. A cluster of highly shared sequence variants was judged likely to be a technical artifact of the sequencing pipeline. In a later genetic analysis, fewer N-insertions in productive TCRs were reported among donors in an Asian-associated ancestry cluster than the roughly 700-donor mean. Compared with equally common non-associated chains, HLA-associated TCR beta chains in a later analysis were more clonally expanded and had lower generation probabilities. Most TCR sequences were observed very rarely across donors, whereas some public TCRs were present in many individuals. This cohort had only TCR beta chains sequenced, and the lack of alpha or paired-chain data limited which features could be detected.

In total, fewer than 750 healthy bone marrow donors made up the cohort. All cohort members were sampled while nominally healthy, although unrecorded immune exposures were likely present. The donor was CMV seronegative and was included in the group of around 320 seronegative cohort members. A peripheral blood sample was collected from each donor, and TCR beta sequencing was performed on peripheral blood mononuclear cells. Genomic DNA was extracted from the blood cell samples with the Qiagen DNeasy Blood Extraction Kit. The germline V gene (reference sequence) gives CDR1 as MNHEY and CDR2 as SMNVEV. The CDR3 covers 13 residues, taking in both the cysteine and the phenylalanine. Only the CDR3 DNA stays, 39 bases, in frame from base 1. V gives up 3 bases and J gives up 6 bases, and the segment between their germline ends measures 11 bases. With regard to this clone: Which antigen it targets is not known.

The library relied on the immunoSEQ multiplex PCR assay. For the multiplex PCR, a mixture combining 60 forward primers for TCR Vbeta segments and 13 reverse primers for TCR Jbeta segments was used. A multiplex PCR assay on genomic DNA amplified the CDR3 region of rearranged TCR beta genes. The Illumina HiSeq System was used to sequence the amplified TCR beta libraries as 87-base-pair reads. As for the authors' bioinformatics: In a later analysis, tens of millions of unique TCR beta chains were counted across the 500 to 700 repertoires, and roughly 9.9 million of these chains were shared by at least two donors. A nearest-neighbor algorithm error-corrected the raw reads and collapsed the reads into unique sequences, merging closely related sequences to remove PCR and sequencing errors. To assign V, D and J gene segments, CDR3 sequences were aligned to IMGT reference sequences. For a sequence to be retained, a match of at least six nucleotides was required to both a V gene segment and a J gene segment. A rearrangement was called productive if the CDR3 had no stop codons and remained in frame with V and J, and every other rearrangement was called non-productive. CDR3 was defined by IMGT convention, running from the second conserved V-encoded cysteine to the conserved J-encoded phenylalanine. The earlier analysis of approximately 500 of the donors excluded sequences that lacked an unambiguous match to a single V gene segment. In an earlier analysis of 587 of the donors, V segments were called functional above 56.7% productive rearrangements and were called segregating when the between-donor standard deviation exceeded 5%. A statistical classification framework was developed to diagnose cytomegalovirus status using the catalog of TCR beta chain sequences. V and J gene assignment, in a later analysis, came from comparing TCR nucleotide sequences with IMGT/GENE-DB human TR gene sequences. The TCRdist pipeline was used in a later analysis to assign CDR3 sequences and most-parsimonious VDJ recombination scenarios. In a later analysis, each TCR beta chain was defined by its CDR3 amino acid sequence together with its V-gene family, and reads without a unique V-gene family were excluded. As a way to deal with suspected cross-contamination and a sequencing artifact, a later analysis dropped roughly 600 nucleotide sequences that were highly shared and had low generation probability. A later analysis calculated a clonal expansion index for each public chain from normalized within-repertoire ranks of inferred template counts. In a later analysis, generation probabilities were computed with a VDJ recombination model fitted to out-of-frame rearrangements, and the resulting probabilities were checked against IGoR. In a later analysis, hypergeometric tests were used to score TCR-TCR, TCR-HLA and TCR-CMV co-occurrence, with a repertoire-size bias correction applied to TCR pairs. In a later analysis, false discovery rates were estimated by permuting HLA or CMV assignments 20 times. In a later analysis, co-occurring TCRs were grouped using DBSCAN, and TCRdist sequence similarity was added for clustering within HLA-allele-positive subsets. Repertoires with fewer than 30,000 or more than 120,000 public chains were left out of co-occurrence clustering, as were five repertoires with anomalous nucleotide sharing. Here the immuneACCESS table is served through TCRdb, limited to in-frame sequences with V and J called. Missing clones are a known gap in these copies; in checked studies unresolved V genes cover under half, and the rest lacks a known reason. The D gene and trimming were derived from the DNA, and the V and J assignments and clone size from that table. The data table for this sample lists 63,000 or so clones. Around 15% of the sample is taken by the ten largest.

The sequence came from a boy aged 5-17 years in good health and CMV-seronegative. The source material was PBMCs. Recombination connected TRBV27 to TRBJ1-1, with the D gene not confidently named. In nucleotides, the sequence is TGTGCCAGCAGTTTTTCCTCCGGGGCTGAAGCTTTCTTT. Translated, it reads CASSFSSGAEAFF.